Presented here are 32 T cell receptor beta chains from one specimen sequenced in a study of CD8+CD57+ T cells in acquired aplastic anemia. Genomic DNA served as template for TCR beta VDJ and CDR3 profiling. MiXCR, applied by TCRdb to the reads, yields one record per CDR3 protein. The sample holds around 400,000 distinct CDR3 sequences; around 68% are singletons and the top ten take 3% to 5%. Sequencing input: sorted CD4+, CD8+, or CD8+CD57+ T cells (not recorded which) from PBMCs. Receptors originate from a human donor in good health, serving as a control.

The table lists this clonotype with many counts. The DNA for the CDR3 is TGCGCCAGCAGCGCCGGGACAGCAAATGAAGCTTTCTTT. This gives the protein CASSAGTANEAFF. The chain carries TRBV5-1 and TRBJ1-1; TRBD1 aligns across 7 bases. The CDR3 consists of 13 residues. The J segment lost 7 bases and the V segment lost 4 bases, leaving 7 bases of the junction unmatched. Looked up from germline, CDR1 is SGHRS and CDR2 is YFSETQ. The variable domain in full, with the rest retrieved from reference TRBV5-1 and TRBJ1-1, is KAGVTQTPRYLIKTRGQQVTLSCSPISGHRSVSWYQQTPGQGLQFLFEYFSETQRNKGNFPGRFSGRQFSNSRSEMNVSTLELGDSALYLCASSAGTANEAFFGQGTRLTVV.

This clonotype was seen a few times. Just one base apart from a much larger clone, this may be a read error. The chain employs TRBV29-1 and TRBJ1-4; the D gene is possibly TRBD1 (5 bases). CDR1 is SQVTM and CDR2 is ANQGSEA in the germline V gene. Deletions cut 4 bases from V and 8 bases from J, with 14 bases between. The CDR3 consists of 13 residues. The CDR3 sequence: CSVGGGTGEKLFF. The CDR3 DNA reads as TGCAGCGTTGGGGGGGGGACTGGAGAAAAACTGTTTTTT.

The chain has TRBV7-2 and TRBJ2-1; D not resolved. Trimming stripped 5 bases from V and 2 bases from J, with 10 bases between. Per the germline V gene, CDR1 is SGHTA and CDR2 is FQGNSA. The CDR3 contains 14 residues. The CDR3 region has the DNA TGTGCCAGCAGCGTAGGACCAGCCTACAATGAGCAGTTCTTC. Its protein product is CASSVGPAYNEQFF. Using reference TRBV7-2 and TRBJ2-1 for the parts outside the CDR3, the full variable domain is GAGVSQSPSNKVTEKGKDVELRCDPISGHTALYWYRQSLGQGLEFLIYFQGNSAPDKSGLPSDRFSAERTGGSVSTLTIQRTQQEDSAVYLCASSVGPAYNEQFFGPGTRLTVL.

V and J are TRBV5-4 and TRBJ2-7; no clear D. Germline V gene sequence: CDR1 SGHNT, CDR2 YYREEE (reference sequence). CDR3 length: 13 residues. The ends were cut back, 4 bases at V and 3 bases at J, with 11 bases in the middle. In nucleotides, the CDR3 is TGTGCCAGCAGCACTCGACGAGTCTACGAGCAGTACTTC. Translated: CASSTRRVYEQYF.

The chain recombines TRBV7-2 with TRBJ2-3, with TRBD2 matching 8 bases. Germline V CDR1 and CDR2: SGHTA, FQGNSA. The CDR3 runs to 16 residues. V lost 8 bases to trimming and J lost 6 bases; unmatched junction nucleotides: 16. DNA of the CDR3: TGTGCCAGCGGAATCCCTGGCGGGGGGACCGGGGATACGCAGTATTTT. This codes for CASGIPGGGTGDTQYF.

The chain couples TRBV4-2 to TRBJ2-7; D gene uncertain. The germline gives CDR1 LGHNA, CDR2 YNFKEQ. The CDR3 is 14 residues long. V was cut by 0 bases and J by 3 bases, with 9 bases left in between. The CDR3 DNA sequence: TGTGCCAGCAGCCAAGATTCAGCCGACTACGAGCAGTACTTC. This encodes CASSQDSADYEQYF.

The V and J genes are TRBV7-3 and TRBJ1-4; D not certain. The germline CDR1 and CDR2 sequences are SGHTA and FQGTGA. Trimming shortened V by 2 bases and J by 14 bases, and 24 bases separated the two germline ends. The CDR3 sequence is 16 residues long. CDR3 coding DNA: TGTGCCAGCAGCTTAGCACGGACCGTACGGTATGGCTACCTGTTTTTT. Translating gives CASSLARTVRYGYLFF. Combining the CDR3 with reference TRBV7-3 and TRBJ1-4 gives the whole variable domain GAGVSQTPSNKVTEKGKYVELRCDPISGHTALYWYRQSLGQGPEFLIYFQGTGAADDSGLPNDRFFAVRPEGSVSTLKIQRTERGDSAVYLCASSLARTVRYGYLFFGSGTQLSVL.

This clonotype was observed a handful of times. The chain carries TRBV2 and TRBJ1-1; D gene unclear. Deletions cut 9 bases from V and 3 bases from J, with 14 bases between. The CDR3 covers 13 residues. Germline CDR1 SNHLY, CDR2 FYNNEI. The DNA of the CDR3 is TGTGCCAGTTCGTTCCGCCAGGACACTGAAGCTTTCTTT. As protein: CASSFRQDTEAFF.

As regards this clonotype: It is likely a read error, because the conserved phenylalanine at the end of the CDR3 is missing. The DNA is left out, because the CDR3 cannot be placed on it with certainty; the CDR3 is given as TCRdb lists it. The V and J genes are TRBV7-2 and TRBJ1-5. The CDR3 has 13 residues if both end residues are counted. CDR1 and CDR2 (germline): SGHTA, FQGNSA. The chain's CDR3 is CASSPHGYASEQY.

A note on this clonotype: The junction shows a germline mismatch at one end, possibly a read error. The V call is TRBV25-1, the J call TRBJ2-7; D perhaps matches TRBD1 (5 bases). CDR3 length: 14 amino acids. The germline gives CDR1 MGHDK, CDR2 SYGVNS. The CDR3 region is CTSSDIARENEQYF. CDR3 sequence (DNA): TGTACCAGCAGTGATATCGCCAGGGAAAACGAGCAGTACTTC.

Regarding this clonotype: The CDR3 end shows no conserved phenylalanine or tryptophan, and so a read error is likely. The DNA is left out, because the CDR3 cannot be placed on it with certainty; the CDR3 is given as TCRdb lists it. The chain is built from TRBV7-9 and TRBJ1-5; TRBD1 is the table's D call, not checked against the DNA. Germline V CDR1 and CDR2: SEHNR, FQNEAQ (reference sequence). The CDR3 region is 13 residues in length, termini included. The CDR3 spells CASSLSGARLRSI.

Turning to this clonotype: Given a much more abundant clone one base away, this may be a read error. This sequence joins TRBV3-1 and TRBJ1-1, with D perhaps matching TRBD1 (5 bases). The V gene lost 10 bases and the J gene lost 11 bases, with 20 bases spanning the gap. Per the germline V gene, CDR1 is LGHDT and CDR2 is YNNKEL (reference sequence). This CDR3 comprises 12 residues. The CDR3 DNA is TGTGCCACCGGGAAAGGGGCTCGGCATGCTTTCTTT. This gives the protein CATGKGARHAFF.

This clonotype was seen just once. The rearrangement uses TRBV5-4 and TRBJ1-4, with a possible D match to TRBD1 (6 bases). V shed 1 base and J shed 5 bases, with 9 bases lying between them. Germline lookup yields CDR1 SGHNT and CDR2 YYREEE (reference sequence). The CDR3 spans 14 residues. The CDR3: CASSLFDRNEKLFF. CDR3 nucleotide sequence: TGTGCCAGCAGCTTGTTTGACAGGAATGAAAAACTGTTTTTT.

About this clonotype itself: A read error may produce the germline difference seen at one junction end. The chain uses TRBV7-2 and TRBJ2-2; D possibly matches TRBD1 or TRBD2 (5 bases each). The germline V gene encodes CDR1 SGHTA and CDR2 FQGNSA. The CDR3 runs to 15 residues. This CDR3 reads CASSQDLAGTGDLSF. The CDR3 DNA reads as TGCGCCAGCAGCCAGGATCTCGCAGGGACCGGGGACCTGTCTTTT.

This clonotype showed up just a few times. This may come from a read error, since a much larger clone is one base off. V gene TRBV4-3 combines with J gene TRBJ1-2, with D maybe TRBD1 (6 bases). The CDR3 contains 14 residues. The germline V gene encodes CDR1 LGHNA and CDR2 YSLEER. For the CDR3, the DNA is TGCGCCAGCAGCCAGGACAGAACTAACTATGGCCACACCTTC. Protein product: CASSQDRTNYGHTF.

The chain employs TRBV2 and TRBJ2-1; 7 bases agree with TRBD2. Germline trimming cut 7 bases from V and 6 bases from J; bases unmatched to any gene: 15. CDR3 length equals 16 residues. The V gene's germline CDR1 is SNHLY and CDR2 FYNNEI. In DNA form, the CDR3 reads TGTGCCAGCATCTCACCCGGACCAGCGGGGCGCAATGAGCAGTTCTTC. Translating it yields CASISPGPAGRNEQFF.

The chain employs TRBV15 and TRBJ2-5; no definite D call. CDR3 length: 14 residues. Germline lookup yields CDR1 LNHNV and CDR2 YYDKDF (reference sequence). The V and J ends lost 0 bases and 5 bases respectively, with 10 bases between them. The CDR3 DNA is TGTGCCACCAGCAGAGATCCTTCGGTGGAGACCCAGTACTTC. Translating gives CATSRDPSVETQYF.

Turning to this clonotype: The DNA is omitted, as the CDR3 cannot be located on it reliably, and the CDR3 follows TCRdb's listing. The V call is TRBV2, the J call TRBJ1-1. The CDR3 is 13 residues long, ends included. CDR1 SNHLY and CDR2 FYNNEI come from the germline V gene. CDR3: CASSVGQGTEDFF.

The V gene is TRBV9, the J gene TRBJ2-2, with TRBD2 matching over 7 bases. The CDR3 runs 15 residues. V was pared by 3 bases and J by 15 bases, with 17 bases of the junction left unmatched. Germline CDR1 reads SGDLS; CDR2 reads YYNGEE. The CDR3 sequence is CASSAPTVVGLAVFF. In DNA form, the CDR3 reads TGTGCCAGCAGCGCCCCTACGGTCGTCGGGCTAGCGGTGTTTTTT.

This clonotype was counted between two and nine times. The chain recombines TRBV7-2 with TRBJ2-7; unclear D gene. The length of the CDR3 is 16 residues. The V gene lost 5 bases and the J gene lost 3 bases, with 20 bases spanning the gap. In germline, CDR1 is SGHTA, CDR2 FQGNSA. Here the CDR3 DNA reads TGTGCCAGCAGCCCATCCGTCATAAGGCGGATCTACGAGCAGTACTTC. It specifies CASSPSVIRRIYEQYF.

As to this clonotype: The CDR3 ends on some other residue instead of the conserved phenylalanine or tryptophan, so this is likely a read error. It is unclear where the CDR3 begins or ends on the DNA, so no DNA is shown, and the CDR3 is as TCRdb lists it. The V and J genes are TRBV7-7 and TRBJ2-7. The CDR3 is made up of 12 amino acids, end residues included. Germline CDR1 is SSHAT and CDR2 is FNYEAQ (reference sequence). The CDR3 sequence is CASSLDRKPKSQ.

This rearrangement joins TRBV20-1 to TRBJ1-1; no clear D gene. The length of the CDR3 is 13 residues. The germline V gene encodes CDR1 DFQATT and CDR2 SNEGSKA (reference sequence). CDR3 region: CSAIQTINTEAFF. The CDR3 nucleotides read TGCAGCGCCATACAGACCATAAACACTGAAGCTTTCTTT.

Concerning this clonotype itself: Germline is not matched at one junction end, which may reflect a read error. CDR3 amino acids: CASSGSASGVRFSF. The DNA for the CDR3 is TGTGCCAGCAGCGGGAGCGCCAGTGGGGTGCGGTTCTCCTTC. The rearrangement links TRBV9 to TRBJ1-2, with D unclear. Germline V gene sequence: CDR1 SGDLS, CDR2 YYNGEE. This CDR3 is 14 amino acids long. The complete variable domain, with remaining parts taken from reference TRBV9 and TRBJ1-2, reads DSGVTQTPKHLITATGQRVTLRCSPRSGDLSVYWYQQSLDQGLQFLIQYYNGEERAKGNILERFSAQQFPDLHSELNLSSLELGDSALYFCASSGSASGVRFSFGSGTRLTVV.

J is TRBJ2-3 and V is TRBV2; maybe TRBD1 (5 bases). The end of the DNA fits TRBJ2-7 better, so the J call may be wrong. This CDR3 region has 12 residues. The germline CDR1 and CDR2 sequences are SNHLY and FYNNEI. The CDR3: CASRLDNYTQYF. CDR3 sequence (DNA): TGTGCCAGCAGACTGGACAACTACACGCAGTACTTC.

The CDR3 bases are TGTGCCAGCAGCTTAGAGGCTACCCCTCTGATCACAGATACGCAGTATTTT. Protein: CASSLEATPLITDTQYF. This chain uses TRBV11-2 with TRBJ2-3, with no clear D. V shed 0 bases and J shed 2 bases, with 15 bases lying between them. CDR3 length: 17 residues. In germline, CDR1 is SGHAT, CDR2 FQNNGV.

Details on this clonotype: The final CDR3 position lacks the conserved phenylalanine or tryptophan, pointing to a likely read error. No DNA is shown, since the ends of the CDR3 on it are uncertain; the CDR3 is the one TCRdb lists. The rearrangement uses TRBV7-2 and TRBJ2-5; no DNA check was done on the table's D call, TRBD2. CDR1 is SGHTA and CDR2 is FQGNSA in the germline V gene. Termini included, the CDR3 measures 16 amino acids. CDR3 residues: CASGEAQYFGPGTQYL.

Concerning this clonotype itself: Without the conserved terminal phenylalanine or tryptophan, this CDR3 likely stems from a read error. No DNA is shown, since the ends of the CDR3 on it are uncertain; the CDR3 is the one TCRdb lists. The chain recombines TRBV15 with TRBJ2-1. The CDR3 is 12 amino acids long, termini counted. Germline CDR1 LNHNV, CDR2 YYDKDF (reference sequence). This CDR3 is CATSRDIGEEFY.

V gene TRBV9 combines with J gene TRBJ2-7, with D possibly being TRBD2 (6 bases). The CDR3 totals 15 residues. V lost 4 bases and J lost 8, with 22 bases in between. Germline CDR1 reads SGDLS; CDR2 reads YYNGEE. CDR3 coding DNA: TGTGCCAGCAGCCTGGGTCAGGGAGGTTACGAGCAGCAGTACTTC. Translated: CASSLGQGGYEQQYF.

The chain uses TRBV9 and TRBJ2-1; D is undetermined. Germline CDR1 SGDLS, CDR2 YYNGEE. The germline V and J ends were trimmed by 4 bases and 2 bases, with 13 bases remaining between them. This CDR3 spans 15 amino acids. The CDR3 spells CASSLAAGTYNEQFF. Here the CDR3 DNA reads TGTGCCAGCAGCTTGGCGGCAGGTACCTACAATGAGCAGTTCTTC.

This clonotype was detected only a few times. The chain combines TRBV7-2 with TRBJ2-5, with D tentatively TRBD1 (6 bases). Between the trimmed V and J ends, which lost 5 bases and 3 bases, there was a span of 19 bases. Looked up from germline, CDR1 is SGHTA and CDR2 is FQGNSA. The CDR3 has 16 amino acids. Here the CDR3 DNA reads TGTGCCAGCAGCCAGTCCCTCGGCAGGGGAGAAGAGACCCAGTACTTC. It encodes CASSQSLGRGEETQYF. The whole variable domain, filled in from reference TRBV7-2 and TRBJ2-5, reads GAGVSQSPSNKVTEKGKDVELRCDPISGHTALYWYRQSLGQGLEFLIYFQGNSAPDKSGLPSDRFSAERTGGSVSTLTIQRTQQEDSAVYLCASSQSLGRGEETQYFGPGTRLLVL.

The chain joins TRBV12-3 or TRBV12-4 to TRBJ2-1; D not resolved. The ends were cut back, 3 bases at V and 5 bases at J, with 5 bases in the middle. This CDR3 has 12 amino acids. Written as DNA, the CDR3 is TGTGCCAGCAGTTTCCCGCACAATGAGCAGTTCTTC. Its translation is CASSFPHNEQFF.

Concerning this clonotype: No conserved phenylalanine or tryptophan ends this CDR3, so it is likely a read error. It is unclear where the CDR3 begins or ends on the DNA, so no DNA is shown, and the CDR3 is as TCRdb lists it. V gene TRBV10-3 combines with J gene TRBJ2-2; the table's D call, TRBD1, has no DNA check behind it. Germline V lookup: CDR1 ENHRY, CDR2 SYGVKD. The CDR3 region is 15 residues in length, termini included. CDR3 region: CAISCNRRRTGDLSS.